The rows below give T cell receptor beta chains drawn from one sample of a study of T cell repertoires in cytomegalovirus infection. TCRdb passed the reads through MiXCR, listing each CDR3 protein once. This sample has 450,000 to 600,000 distinct CDR3 sequences, with about 33% found just once. These receptors' targets are unknown. Material: cultured PBMCs, obtained from culture after CMV antigen stimulation. Receptors originate from a human donor in good health (CMV status not recorded). Some clones in this sample may be carry-over from other donors' samples. The CDR3 runs from the conserved cysteine through the conserved F or W. A D gene is named only where the DNA matches it firmly. Expanded clones get a size class; other rows say once, few or many, or leave the size out.

J gene: TRBJ2-3; D gene: TRBD1; clone size: NA; V gene: TRBV7-2; CDR3 DNA: TGTGCCAGCAGCTTAGACAGGGGTTACGATACGCAGTATTTT; CDR3 protein: CASSLDRGYDTQYF
J gene: TRBJ2-1; D gene: TRBD2; clone size: few; V gene: TRBV11-3; CDR3 DNA: TGTGCCAGCAAATCACTAGCGGGAGAGGGGGAGCAGTTCTTC; CDR3 protein: CASKSLAGEGEQFF
J gene: TRBJ1-1; D gene: NA; clone size: NA; V gene: TRBV12-3/TRBV12-4; CDR3 DNA: TGTGCCAGCACCTTAAGGGTACAGCGTAACACTGAAGCTTTCTTT; CDR3 protein: CASTLRVQRNTEAFF
J gene: TRBJ2-2; D gene: TRBD2; clone size: few; V gene: TRBV4-3; CDR3 DNA: TGCGCCAGCAGCCAAGAAGGGCAAGCGGGAGGGATCGGGGAGCTGTTTTTT; CDR3 protein: CASSQEGQAGGIGELFF
J gene: TRBJ1-5; D gene: NA; clone size: NA; V gene: TRBV6-2/TRBV6-3; CDR3 DNA: TGTGCCAGCAGTTCCTACCGAACTCCGGGGAGCAATCAGCCCCAGCATTTT; CDR3 protein: CASSSYRTPGSNQPQHF
J gene: TRBJ1-1; D gene: NA; clone size: few; V gene: TRBV28; CDR3 DNA: TGTGCCGCCAGCATGGAAGGGACCACTGAAGCTTTCTTT; CDR3 protein: CAASMEGTTEAFF
J gene: TRBJ2-3; D gene: TRBD2; clone size: few; V gene: TRBV2; CDR3 DNA: TGTGCCAGCAGTGAAGCGGGAGCGGGAGGGGAACTTACGCAGTATTTT; CDR3 protein: CASSEAGAGGELTQYF
J gene: TRBJ2-1; D gene: TRBD2; clone size: few; V gene: TRBV27; CDR3 DNA: TGTGCCAGCAGTTTACTTCTAGCGGGAGGGAAAGACAATGAGCAGTTCTTC; CDR3 protein: CASSLLLAGGKDNEQFF
J gene: TRBJ2-5; D gene: NA; clone size: NA; V gene: TRBV28; CDR3 DNA: TGTGCCAGCAGTTCGCGGACACGGAACGTTCAAGAGACCCAGTACTTC; CDR3 protein: CASSSRTRNVQETQYF
J gene: TRBJ1-1; D gene: NA; clone size: NA; V gene: TRBV4-1; CDR3 DNA: TGCGCCAGCAGCCAACGCGGGGCGCAATTCGAAGCTTTCTTT; CDR3 protein: CASSQRGAQFEAFF
J gene: TRBJ1-4; D gene: NA; clone size: few; V gene: TRBV7-2; CDR3 DNA: TGTGCCAGCAGCTTATTTGCCCCGTCGGGCTCTAATGAAAAACTGTTTTTT; CDR3 protein: CASSLFAPSGSNEKLFF
J gene: TRBJ2-1; D gene: NA; clone size: NA; V gene: TRBV23-1; CDR3 DNA: TGCGCCAGCAGCCGCCCCGGGGTCGTATCCTACAATGAGCAGTTCTTC; CDR3 protein: CASSRPGVVSYNEQFF
J gene: TRBJ1-5; D gene: NA; clone size: few; V gene: TRBV27; CDR3 DNA: TGTGCCAGCAGTTTATCCGGTGACAATCAGCCCCAGCATTTT; CDR3 protein: CASSLSGDNQPQHF
J gene: TRBJ2-3; D gene: NA; clone size: NA; V gene: TRBV20-1; CDR3 DNA: TGCAGTGCCAATCTCGATACGCAGTATTTT; CDR3 protein: CSANLDTQYF
J gene: TRBJ2-2; D gene: NA; clone size: NA; V gene: TRBV11-3; CDR3 DNA: TGTGCCAGCAGCTTTAGCGCCTTGAACACCGGGGAGCTGTTTTTT; CDR3 protein: CASSFSALNTGELFF
J gene: TRBJ2-1; D gene: NA; clone size: few; V gene: TRBV7-8; CDR3 DNA: TGTGCCAGCAGCCCGGCGCTAGTCAGGCAGTTCTTC; CDR3 protein: CASSPALVRQFF
J gene: TRBJ2-1; D gene: NA; clone size: NA; V gene: TRBV7-8; CDR3 DNA: TGTGCCAGCAGCTTGGAGGTCGGACCTTCCTCCTACAATGAGCAGTTCTTC; CDR3 protein: CASSLEVGPSSYNEQFF
J gene: TRBJ1-3; D gene: NA; clone size: many; V gene: TRBV7-2; CDR3 DNA: TGTGCCAGCAGCTCACACGTCACAGGGTCCGGAAACACCATATATTTT; CDR3 protein: CASSSHVTGSGNTIYF
J gene: TRBJ2-3; D gene: TRBD2; clone size: NA; V gene: TRBV12-3/TRBV12-4; CDR3 DNA: TGTGCCAGCAGTTTTGGGGTAGCGGGAGATACGCAGTATTTT; CDR3 protein: CASSFGVAGDTQYF
J gene: TRBJ2-3; D gene: TRBD1; clone size: NA; V gene: TRBV12-3/TRBV12-4; CDR3 DNA: TGTGCCAGCAGCCTGGACAGGGAAGGGTTGGGGGATACGCAGTATTTT; CDR3 protein: CASSLDREGLGDTQYF
J gene: TRBJ2-1; D gene: TRBD2; clone size: few; V gene: TRBV6-5; CDR3 DNA: TGTGCCAGCAGTCGAGGGGGACTAGCGGACAATGAGCAGTTCTTC; CDR3 protein: CASSRGGLADNEQFF
J gene: TRBJ1-2; D gene: NA; clone size: NA; V gene: TRBV27; CDR3 DNA: TGTGCCAGCAGTTTAGGACCCGCGGGTAGCTACACCTTC; CDR3 protein: CASSLGPAGSYTF
J gene: TRBJ2-7; D gene: NA; clone size: few; V gene: TRBV28; CDR3 DNA: TGTGCCAGCAGTTTAATTACCCTCCCATGGGCCTACGAGCAGTACTTC; CDR3 protein: CASSLITLPWAYEQYF
J gene: TRBJ1-1; D gene: NA; clone size: NA; V gene: TRBV6-2/TRBV6-3; CDR3 DNA: TGTGCCAGCAGTTACTCGAGGGGTGATGCTTTCTTT; CDR3 protein: CASSYSRGDAFF
J gene: TRBJ2-7; D gene: NA; clone size: NA; V gene: TRBV4-2; CDR3 DNA: TGTGCCAGCAGCCAAGATGAGAACCGAGCGGGCTCCTACGAGCAGTACTTC; CDR3 protein: CASSQDENRAGSYEQYF
J gene: TRBJ1-2; D gene: NA; clone size: NA; V gene: TRBV25-1; CDR3 DNA: TGTGCCAGCAGTGTACAGGGCTATGGCTACACCTTC; CDR3 protein: CASSVQGYGYTF
J gene: TRBJ1-2; D gene: NA; clone size: NA; V gene: TRBV18; CDR3 DNA: TGTGCCAGCTCACTAACATCGACTGCGGGGTCCGACTATGGCTACACCTTC; CDR3 protein: CASSLTSTAGSDYGYTF
J gene: TRBJ2-3; D gene: NA; clone size: many; V gene: TRBV27; CDR3 DNA: TGTGCCAGCAGGGCCCCCGGGGGTGGTGATACGCAGTATTTT; CDR3 protein: CASRAPGGGDTQYF
J gene: TRBJ1-4; D gene: NA; clone size: NA; V gene: TRBV7-9; CDR3 DNA: TGTGCCAGCAGCTTAGTACGGGGGACCCCAGAAAAACTGTTTTTT; CDR3 protein: CASSLVRGTPEKLFF
J gene: TRBJ2-7; D gene: NA; clone size: few; V gene: TRBV6-5; CDR3 DNA: TGTGCCAGCAGTCACAGGTACTCCTACGAGCAGTACTTC; CDR3 protein: CASSHRYSYEQYF
J gene: TRBJ1-1; D gene: NA; clone size: NA; V gene: TRBV7-9; CDR3 DNA: TGTGCCAGCAGCTCACCGGAGGGCACTGAAGCTTTCTTT; CDR3 protein: CASSSPEGTEAFF
J gene: TRBJ2-3; D gene: TRBD2; clone size: NA; V gene: TRBV7-8; CDR3 DNA: TGTGCCAGCAGCTTAGAGCGGGGACGTGCGACAGATACGCAGTATTTT; CDR3 protein: CASSLERGRATDTQYF
J gene: TRBJ2-3; D gene: NA; clone size: few; V gene: TRBV11-3; CDR3 DNA: TGTGCCAGCAGCGCTGCAATAACCGAGGGACTTACCACAGATACGCAGTATTTT; CDR3 protein: CASSAAITEGLTTDTQYF
J gene: TRBJ2-2; D gene: TRBD1; clone size: NA; V gene: TRBV11-2; CDR3 DNA: TGTGCCAGCAAAACTAACAGGGGCCCCCTGAAGGGCGGGGAGCTGTTTTTT; CDR3 protein: CASKTNRGPLKGGELFF
J gene: TRBJ2-7; D gene: NA; clone size: NA; V gene: TRBV20-1; CDR3 DNA: TGCAGTGCTAGACCTAATTTTTCCTACGAGCAGTACTTC; CDR3 protein: CSARPNFSYEQYF
J gene: TRBJ2-1; D gene: TRBD2; clone size: NA; V gene: TRBV6-2/TRBV6-3; CDR3 DNA: TGTGCCAGCAAAAGAGCGGCGGGAGGGTTTGAGCAGTTCTTC; CDR3 protein: CASKRAAGGFEQFF
J gene: TRBJ1-5; D gene: TRBD1; clone size: few; V gene: TRBV28; CDR3 DNA: TGTGCCAGCAGTTTCGGACAGGGTATTGAGGAGCCCCAGCATTTT; CDR3 protein: CASSFGQGIEEPQHF
J gene: TRBJ1-2; D gene: NA; clone size: NA; V gene: TRBV25-1; CDR3 DNA: TGTGCCAGCAGTACAGACAGGCTCGGTTGGTATGGCTACACCTTC; CDR3 protein: CASSTDRLGWYGYTF
J gene: TRBJ1-4; D gene: NA; clone size: NA; V gene: TRBV10-2; CDR3 DNA: TGCGCCAGCAGCGAACTCCGGGCCCTCAGGCAGGAAAAACTGTTTTTT; CDR3 protein: CASSELRALRQEKLFF
J gene: TRBJ1-1; D gene: TRBD1; clone size: NA; V gene: TRBV19; CDR3 DNA: TGTGCCAGTAGTATAGGCCCGAAACAGGGGAGCACTGAAGCTTTCTTT; CDR3 protein: CASSIGPKQGSTEAFF
J gene: TRBJ1-2; D gene: NA; clone size: few; V gene: TRBV29-1; CDR3 DNA: TGCAGCGTGGCTACCGGGACGGAATATGGCTACACCTTC; CDR3 protein: CSVATGTEYGYTF
J gene: TRBJ2-5; D gene: TRBD1; clone size: few; V gene: TRBV11-2; CDR3 DNA: TGTGCCAGCAGGACAGGGCTAACCCAAGAGACCCAGTACTTC; CDR3 protein: CASRTGLTQETQYF
J gene: TRBJ1-1; D gene: NA; clone size: few; V gene: TRBV19; CDR3 DNA: TGTGCCAGTAGTATCGGAAGGGAATGGCTAAACACTGAAGCTTTCTTT; CDR3 protein: CASSIGREWLNTEAFF
J gene: TRBJ2-7; D gene: TRBD1; clone size: NA; V gene: TRBV7-6; CDR3 DNA: TGTGCCAGCAGCCCAAACAGGGGGTCCTACGAGCAGTACTTC; CDR3 protein: CASSPNRGSYEQYF
J gene: TRBJ2-7; D gene: NA; clone size: NA; V gene: TRBV28; CDR3 DNA: TGTGCCAGCAGTTTGGCGGGGGCCCTAGACTACGAGCAGTACTTC; CDR3 protein: CASSLAGALDYEQYF
J gene: TRBJ1-4; D gene: TRBD1; clone size: NA; V gene: TRBV6-1; CDR3 DNA: TGTGCCAGCAGTGGGGAGATGGGACAGCGATGGGAAAAACTGTTTTTT; CDR3 protein: CASSGEMGQRWEKLFF
J gene: TRBJ2-2; D gene: TRBD2; clone size: NA; V gene: TRBV12-5; CDR3 DNA: TGTGCTAGTGGTTTGGTACGGGGGGGATACACCGGGGAGCTGTTTTTT; CDR3 protein: CASGLVRGGYTGELFF
J gene: TRBJ1-1; D gene: NA; clone size: few; V gene: TRBV5-6; CDR3 DNA: TGTGCCAGCAGCCGAGGGACGCCGATTGGATCTGAAGCTTTCTTT; CDR3 protein: CASSRGTPIGSEAFF
J gene: TRBJ2-4; D gene: NA; clone size: few; V gene: TRBV6-1; CDR3 DNA: TGTGCCAGCAGCTCGCAAGACAGAGACATTCAGTACTTC; CDR3 protein: CASSSQDRDIQYF
J gene: TRBJ2-3; D gene: TRBD2; clone size: NA; V gene: TRBV5-1; CDR3 DNA: TGCGCCAGCAGCGCGGGACTAGCGGCGGATACGCAGTATTTT; CDR3 protein: CASSAGLAADTQYF
J gene: TRBJ1-4; D gene: NA; clone size: NA; V gene: TRBV27; CDR3 DNA: TGTGCCAGCAGTTTAATCCCCACAAGAGTGGCTAATGAAAAACTGTTTTTT; CDR3 protein: CASSLIPTRVANEKLFF
J gene: TRBJ1-2; D gene: TRBD1; clone size: NA; V gene: TRBV10-3; CDR3 DNA: TGTGCCATCGCCGGGACAGGGCGCTACACCTTC; CDR3 protein: CAIAGTGRYTF
J gene: TRBJ2-1; D gene: NA; clone size: NA; V gene: TRBV15; CDR3 DNA: TGTGCCACCAGCCGTGATGCCAGGGGTGGCTACAATGAGCAGTTCTTC; CDR3 protein: CATSRDARGGYNEQFF